The entry below gives a single TCR beta chain sequence along with its context. Its antigen is not known. Generated by immunoSEQ multiplex PCR, the TCRdb table keeps only in-frame clones and is missing some. The sample has 90,000 to 110,000 clones; 86% are singletons. Trimming removed 7 bases from V and 3 bases from J, with 12 bases in between. Germline lookup yields CDR1 SGHNT and CDR2 YENEEA. The CDR3 is made up of 13 amino acids. This entry belongs to a study of cytomegalovirus exposure and HLA in healthy donors. Overall study results and limits: Rarity held for most TCR sequences, but there were some public TCRs that occurred in many donors.

This clonotype was sampled from a woman aged 18-29 years in good health and CMV-seropositive. Input material: PBMCs. This rearrangement joins TRBV11-3 to TRBJ1-1, with a possible D match to TRBD1 (5 bases). In DNA, the CDR3 is TGTGCCAGCACCTCAAGGGGTGACACTGAAGCTTTCTTT. Its protein product is CASTSRGDTEAFF.